This is a list of T cell receptor beta chains from one sample in a study of tumor and adjacent non-tumor tissue in lung cancer. Each CDR3 protein gets one entry after TCRdb re-called the multiplex PCR reads with MiXCR. The data contain under 100,000 distinct CDR3 sequences, about 66% of them singletons. The source material was lung tumor tissue. The receptors come from a man between 65 and 80 years old with non-small cell lung cancer. CDR3s include the opening cysteine and the closing phenylalanine or tryptophan. A D gene is named only where the DNA matches it firmly. A clone size is listed for some rows: how often the clone was seen (once, few, many), or a class if it is expanded.

abundance | d_gene | j_gene | v_gene | CDR3nt | CDR3aa
many | NA | TRBJ2-2 | TRBV20-1 | TGCAGTGCTAGAGATGGGGTCAGGGCAGGGGAGCTGTTTTTT | CSARDGVRAGELFF
NA | NA | TRBJ1-5 | TRBV30 | TGTGCCCGGAGTCTAGAGGGTGGCCAGCCCCAGCATTTT | CARSLEGGQPQHF
many | NA | TRBJ2-7 | TRBV4-1 | TGCGCCAGCAGCCTCACTGGGGGAGGTAGGGAGGAGCAGTACTTC | CASSLTGGGREEQYF
NA | NA | TRBJ1-5 | TRBV11-2 | TGTGCCAGTAGCTTAACGGACGGGGACAATCAGTCCCAGCATTTT | CASSLTDGDNQSQHF
once | NA | TRBJ2-7 | TRBV11-2 | TGTGCCAGGAGCCGATCAAGGATGACCGAGCAGTACTTC | CARSRSRMTEQYF
few | NA | TRBJ2-3 | TRBV7-9 | TGTGCCAGCAGCTTTCAACTAGTATCGCAGTATTTT | CASSFQLVSQYF
NA | NA | TRBJ1-5 | TRBV30 | TGTGCCTGGACCCGACAGGTCAATCAGCCCCAGCATTTT | CAWTRQVNQPQHF
NA | TRBD2 | TRBJ2-4 | TRBV20-1 | TGCAGTGCCCAAGGATTAGCGGGAGAAAACATTCAGTACTTC | CSAQGLAGENIQYF
NA | NA | TRBJ2-4 | TRBV6-2/TRBV6-3 | TGTGCCAGCTGCCCACGAGTCGGGACCTACCAAAACATTCAATACTTC | CASCPRVGTYQNIQYF
many | NA | TRBJ1-1 | TRBV11-3 | TGTGCCAGCAGCGCCTACGGAGCGAACACTGAAGCTTTCTTT | CASSAYGANTEAFF
NA | TRBD2 | TRBJ2-7 | TRBV5-4 | TGTGCCAGCAGCTCACTAGCGGGAGGTGCCGAGCAGTACTTC | CASSSLAGGAEQYF
NA | TRBD1 | TRBJ2-5 | TRBV2 | TGTGACAGCAGCAACACGGGGACAGGGGAGACCCAGTACTTC | CDSSNTGTGETQYF
NA | NA | TRBJ2-2 | TRBV20-1 | TGCAGTGCCCCAAGCGGAAACACCGGGGAGCTGTTTTTT | CSAPSGNTGELFF
NA | NA | TRBJ2-6 | TRBV5-4 | TGTGCCAGCAGGTCAGGCACTGGGGCCAACGTCCCGACTTTC | CASRSGTGANVPTF
few | TRBD1 | TRBJ1-5 | TRBV7-9 | TGTGCTAGCAGCCGGACAGGGACTAGTCAGCCCCAGCATTTT | CASSRTGTSQPQHF
NA | NA | TRBJ2-1 | TRBV30 | TGTGCCTGTGGCAGGAGGTTCTACATTGAGCAGTTCTTC | CACGRRFYIEQFF
NA | NA | TRBJ1-5 | TRBV11-2 | TGTGCCAGCGGCCCAATTCAGGGCACCATGGTCACAGATACGCAGCATTTT | CASGPIQGTMVTDTQHF
NA | NA | TRBJ2-7 | TRBV28 | TGTGCCAGTAGTTTGAGTGCCCTGCACTACGAGCACTACTTC | CASSLSALHYEHYF
NA | NA | TRBJ1-5 | TRBV5-5 | TGTGCCAGCTGCTGGGGGGGGCTAAGCACAGATACGCAGCATTTT | CASCWGGLSTDTQHF
many | NA | TRBJ1-2 | TRBV5-5 | TGTGCCAGCAGCTTGGGGCTCCAAAACTATGGCTACACCTTC | CASSLGLQNYGYTF
NA | NA | TRBJ2-3 | TRBV5-1 | TGCGCCAACAGCCCGCAGGAGGGTCGGACAGATACGCAGTATTTT | CANSPQEGRTDTQYF
NA | TRBD2 | TRBJ2-1 | TRBV5-4 | TGTGTCAGCATCCGGACTAGCGGGAGCCCCAACAATGAGCAGTTCTTC | CVSIRTSGSPNNEQFF
few | NA | TRBJ1-5 | TRBV20-1 | TGCAGTGCTAGAGTTTCCAGGGGCGCGAGCAATCAGCCCCAGCATTTT | CSARVSRGASNQPQHF
once | NA | TRBJ1-3 | TRBV5-5 | TGTACCAGCAGCTTGTACGTGGGGGCCTACTCTGGAGACACCATATATTTT | CTSSLYVGAYSGDTIYF
NA | NA | TRBJ2-1 | TRBV11-2 | TGTACCAGCAGCTCCCAGCGGAGCTCCTATAATGAGCAGTTCTTC | CTSSSQRSSYNEQFF
NA | NA | TRBJ2-7 | TRBV13 | TGCGCCAGCAGATACAGGGACGAGCAGTACTTC | CASRYRDEQYF
many | NA | TRBJ1-5 | TRBV12-3/TRBV12-4 | TGTGCCAGCAGTTCGAGTCCCTCGGAGCAGCCCCAGCATTTT | CASSSSPSEQPQHF
many | TRBD1 | TRBJ1-5 | TRBV6-2/TRBV6-3 | TGTGCCAGTCGACCCTCCGGGACAGGAGGGCAGCCCCAGCATTTT | CASRPSGTGGQPQHF
NA | NA | TRBJ2-7 | TRBV9 | TGTGCCAGCAGCGTAGGGGACGGGTCCTACGAGCAGTACTTC | CASSVGDGSYEQYF
NA | NA | TRBJ2-5 | TRBV28 | TGTGTCAGCAGCACCCAGCTCCAAGAGACCCAGTACTTC | CVSSTQLQETQYF
few | NA | TRBJ2-7 | TRBV29-1 | TGCAGCGCGCAGGAACCCTACTACGAGCGGTACTTC | CSAQEPYYERYF
NA | NA | TRBJ2-3 | TRBV5-1 | TGCGCCAGCAGCTTGGGTATCACAGATACGCAGAATTTT | CASSLGITDTQNF